This T cell receptor beta chain stems from a study of Graves' ophthalmopathy and Graves' hyperthyroidism. Amplification from RNA transcripts yielded the TCR beta CDR3 regions. RT-PCR in the first round used HTBI primers; a second-round multiplex PCR followed. TCRdb re-analysed the multiplex PCR reads in MiXCR, keeping a single row per CDR3 protein. The sample carries about 600,000 distinct CDR3 sequences, roughly 39% recorded once. This clonotype has a count of ten or more. Its antigen is not identified. Study-wide results and limits: Sensitivity of around 88% and specificity of about 84% were achieved when a 13-signature model separated ophthalmopathy from stable hyperthyroidism. Thyroid clonotypes that were expanded above 0.001 frequency mostly also appeared in blood.

Germline V lookup: CDR1 SQVTM, CDR2 ANQGSEA. CDR3 length: 11 amino acids. With 6 bases removed from V and 0 bases from J, the gap between germline ends came to 5 bases. Material: peripheral blood or thyroid tissue (not recorded which). The TCR was taken from an adult man with Graves' hyperthyroidism. V gene TRBV29-1 combines with J gene TRBJ1-1; D is unclear. The CDR3, as DNA: TGCAGCGTCCCGTTGAACACTGAAGCTTTCTTT. Its translation is CSVPLNTEAFF. Full variable domain (remainder filled in from reference TRBV29-1 and TRBJ1-1): SAVISQKPSRDICQRGTSLTIQCQVDSQVTMMFWYRQQPGQSLTLIATANQGSEATYESGFVIDKFPISRPNLTFSTLTVSNMSPEDSSIYLCSVPLNTEAFFGQGTRLTVV.